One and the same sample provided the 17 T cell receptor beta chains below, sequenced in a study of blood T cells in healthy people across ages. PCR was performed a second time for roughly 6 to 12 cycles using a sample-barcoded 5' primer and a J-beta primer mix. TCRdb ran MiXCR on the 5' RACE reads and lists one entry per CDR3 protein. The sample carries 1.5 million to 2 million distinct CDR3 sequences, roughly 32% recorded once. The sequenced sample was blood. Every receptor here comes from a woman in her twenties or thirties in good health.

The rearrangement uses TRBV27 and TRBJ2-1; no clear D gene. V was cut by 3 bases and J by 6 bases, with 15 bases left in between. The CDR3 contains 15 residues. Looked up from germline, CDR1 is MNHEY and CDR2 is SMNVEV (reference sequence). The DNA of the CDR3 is TGTGCCAGCAGTTTGAAGTATCGCCACTGCAATGAGCAGTTCTTC. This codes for CASSLKYRHCNEQFF.

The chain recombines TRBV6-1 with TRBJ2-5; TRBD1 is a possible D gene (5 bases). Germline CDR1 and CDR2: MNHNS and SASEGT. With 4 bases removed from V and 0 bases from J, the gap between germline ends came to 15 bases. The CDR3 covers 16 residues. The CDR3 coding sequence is TGTGCCAGCAGTGGGGGCCGGGTAGGAGACCAAGAGACCCAGTACTTC. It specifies CASSGGRVGDQETQYF.

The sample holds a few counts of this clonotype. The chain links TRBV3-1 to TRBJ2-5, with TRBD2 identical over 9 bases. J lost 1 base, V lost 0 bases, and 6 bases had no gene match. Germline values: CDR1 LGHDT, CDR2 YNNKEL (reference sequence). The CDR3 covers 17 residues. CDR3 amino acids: CASSQERLAGLQETQYF. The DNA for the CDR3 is TGTGCCAGCAGCCAAGAGAGGCTAGCGGGACTCCAAGAGACCCAGTACTTC.

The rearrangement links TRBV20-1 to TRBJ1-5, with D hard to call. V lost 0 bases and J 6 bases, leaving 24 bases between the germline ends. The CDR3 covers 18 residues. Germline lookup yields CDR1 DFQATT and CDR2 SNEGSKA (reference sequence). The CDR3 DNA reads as TGCAGTGCTAGAGACGGGGTGTGGAAAATTACGGGCAGTCAGCCCCAGCATTTT. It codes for CSARDGVWKITGSQPQHF.

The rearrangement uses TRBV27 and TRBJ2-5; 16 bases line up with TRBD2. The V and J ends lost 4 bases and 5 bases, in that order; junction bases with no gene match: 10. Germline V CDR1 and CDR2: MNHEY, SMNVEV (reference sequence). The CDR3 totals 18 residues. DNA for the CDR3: TGTGCCAGCAGTTCCGGGACTAGCGGGAGGGCCCTGGGGGAGACCCAGTACTTC. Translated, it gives CASSSGTSGRALGETQYF.

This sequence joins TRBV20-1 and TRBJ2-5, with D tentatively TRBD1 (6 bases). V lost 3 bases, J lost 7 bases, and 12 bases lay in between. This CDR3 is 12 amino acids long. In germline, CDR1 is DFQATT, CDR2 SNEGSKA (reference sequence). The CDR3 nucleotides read TGCAGTGCTAGGGGACATACGGGGACCCAGTACTTC. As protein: CSARGHTGTQYF.

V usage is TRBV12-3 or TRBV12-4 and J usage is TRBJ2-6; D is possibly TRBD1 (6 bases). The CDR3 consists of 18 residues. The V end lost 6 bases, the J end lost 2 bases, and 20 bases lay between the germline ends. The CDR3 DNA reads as TGTGCCAGCAGCAGAGAGACAGGTTCTTGGGCTGGGGCCAACGTCCTGACTTTC. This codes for CASSRETGSWAGANVLTF.

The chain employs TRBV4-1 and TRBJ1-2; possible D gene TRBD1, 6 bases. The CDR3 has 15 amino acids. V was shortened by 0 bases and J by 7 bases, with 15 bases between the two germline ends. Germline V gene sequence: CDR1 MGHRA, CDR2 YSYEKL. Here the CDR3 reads CASSQEDRSLSGYTF. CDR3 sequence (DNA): TGCGCCAGCAGCCAAGAAGACAGGTCGCTCTCTGGCTACACCTTC.

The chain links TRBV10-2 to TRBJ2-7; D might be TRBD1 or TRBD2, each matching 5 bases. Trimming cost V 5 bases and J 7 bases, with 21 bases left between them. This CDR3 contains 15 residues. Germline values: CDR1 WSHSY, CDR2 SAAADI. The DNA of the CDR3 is TGCGCCAGCAGTTTGGTGACTGGGGGAAGTGGGGAGCAGTACTTC. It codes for CASSLVTGGSGEQYF.

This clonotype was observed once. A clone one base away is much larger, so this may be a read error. CDR3 DNA sequence: TGCAGCGGGGCTTCCCTCTGGGGTGAGCAGTTCTTC. This codes for CSGASLWGEQFF. The V and J genes are TRBV29-1 and TRBJ2-1; D remains unclear. Germline assignment: CDR1 SQVTM and CDR2 ANQGSEA. The CDR3 has 12 residues. Trimming removed 7 bases at V and 9 bases at J, with 16 bases between.

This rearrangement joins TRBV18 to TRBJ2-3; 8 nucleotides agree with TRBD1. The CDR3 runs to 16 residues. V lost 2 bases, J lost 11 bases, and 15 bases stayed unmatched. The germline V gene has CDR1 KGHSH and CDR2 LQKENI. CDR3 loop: CASSPISGQGSSEQYF. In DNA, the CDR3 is TGTGCCAGCTCACCAATTTCCGGACAGGGAAGCTCTGAGCAGTATTTT.

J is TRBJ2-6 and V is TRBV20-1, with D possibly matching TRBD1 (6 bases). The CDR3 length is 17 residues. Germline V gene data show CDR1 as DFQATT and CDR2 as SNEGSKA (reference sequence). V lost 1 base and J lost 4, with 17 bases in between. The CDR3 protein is CSARGRSGALGANVLTF. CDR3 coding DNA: TGCAGTGCTAGAGGGAGGTCAGGGGCGCTAGGGGCCAACGTCCTGACTTTC.

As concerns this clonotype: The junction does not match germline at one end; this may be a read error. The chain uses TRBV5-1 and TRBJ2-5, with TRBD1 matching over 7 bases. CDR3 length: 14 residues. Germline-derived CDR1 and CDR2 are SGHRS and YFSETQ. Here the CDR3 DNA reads TGCGCCAACAGCTTGGCCGGGACAGAAAAGACCCAGTACTTC. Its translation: CANSLAGTEKTQYF. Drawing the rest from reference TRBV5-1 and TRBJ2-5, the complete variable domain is KAGVTQTPRYLIKTRGQQVTLSCSPISGHRSVSWYQQTPGQGLQFLFEYFSETQRNKGNFPGRFSGRQFSNSRSEMNVSTLELGDSALYLCANSLAGTEKTQYFGPGTRLLVL.

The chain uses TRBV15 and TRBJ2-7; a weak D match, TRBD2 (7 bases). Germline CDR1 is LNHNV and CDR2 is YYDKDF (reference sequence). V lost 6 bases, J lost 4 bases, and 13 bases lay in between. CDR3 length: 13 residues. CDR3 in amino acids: CATRGGGRYEQYF. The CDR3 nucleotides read TGTGCCACCAGAGGGGGGGGCCGGTACGAGCAGTACTTC. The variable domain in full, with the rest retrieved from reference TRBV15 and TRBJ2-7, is DAMVIQNPRYQVTQFGKPVTLSCSQTLNHNVMYWYQQKSSQAPKLLFHYYDKDFNNEADTPDNFQSRRPNTSFCFLDIRSPGLGDTAMYLCATRGGGRYEQYFGPGTRLTVT.

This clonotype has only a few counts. The CDR3 loop is CASSLSTGLLGGYTF. DNA of the CDR3: TGTGCCAGCAGCTTATCGACGGGACTCTTGGGAGGCTACACCTTC. The chain is built from TRBV7-8 and TRBJ1-2; D may be TRBD1 (5 bases). Per the germline V gene, CDR1 is SGHVS and CDR2 is FQNEAQ. V dropped 2 bases and J dropped 8 bases, with 18 bases sitting between them. The CDR3 runs to 15 residues.

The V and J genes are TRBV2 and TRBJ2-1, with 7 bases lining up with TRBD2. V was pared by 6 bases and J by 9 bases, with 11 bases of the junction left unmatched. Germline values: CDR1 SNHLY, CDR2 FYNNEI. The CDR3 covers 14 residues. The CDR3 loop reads CASRGELAATEQFF. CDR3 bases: TGTGCCAGCAGGGGGGAGCTAGCGGCTACTGAGCAGTTCTTC.

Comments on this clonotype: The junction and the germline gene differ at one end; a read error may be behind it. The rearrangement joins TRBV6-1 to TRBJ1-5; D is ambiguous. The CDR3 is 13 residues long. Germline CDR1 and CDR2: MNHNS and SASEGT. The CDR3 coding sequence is TGTGCCAGCAGTGAATGGAGGGATCAGCCCCGGCATTTT. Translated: CASSEWRDQPRHF.